Here is one TCR beta chain with its context. The specificity of this receptor is unknown. It has no much larger one-base neighbor in the sample; base qualities were not kept. Ficoll-Paque density gradient centrifugation was used to isolate PBMCs. CDR1 SNHLY and CDR2 FYNNEI are derived from the germline V gene. The CDR3 measures 13 amino acids from cysteine to phenylalanine. Only the CDR3 part of the read is kept: 39 bases, read in frame from the first base. Trimmed from V: 9 bases; trimmed from J: 3 bases; junction bases lacking a gene match: 7. This record belongs to a study of T-cell memory formation after mild COVID-19 (dated by TCRdb to the early 2020s). Study-level background: Most TCR sequence clusters were specific to one of the two donors. Longitudinal TCRalpha and TCRbeta repertoire sequencing tracked T-cell clones expanding and contracting after mild COVID-19 in two donors. Two young, previously healthy adult volunteers made up the cohort, one male and one female. Study-level results and caveats: SARS-CoV-2 specificity was not confirmed for the second-wave clones peaking on day 37. Contracting CD4+ clones appeared mostly in the CM and EM memory subsets, whereas CD8+ clones were enriched in EMRA. The study covered only a couple of mild cases, and larger cohorts including severe cases with pre-infection samples were considered necessary. Clones contracting from day 15 to 85 had balanced CD4/CD8 phenotypes, while a second wave expanding from day 15 to 37 was biased towards CD4+. Some responding clones were found in pre-infection memory, which suggests that pre-existing cross-reactive memory T cells took part in the SARS-CoV-2 response.

Sequencing was performed on an Illumina NovaSeq 6000. Using 5'RACE with constant-segment primers, TCRalpha and TCRbeta cDNA libraries were constructed, with sample barcodes and unique molecular identifiers added in the process. Trizol reagent was used to extract RNA from every sample. Library amplification was performed in two PCR steps, and a second sample barcode and Illumina TruSeq adapters were introduced in the second step. Sequencing of the libraries was done on an Illumina NovaSeq, producing 2 x 150 bp paired-end reads. The original pipeline was this. Reads were demultiplexed and collapsed into UMI-guided consensus sequences with migec v1.2.7. With mixcr v2.1.11, UMI consensuses were aligned to TRA and TRB V and J templates and assembled into clonotypes. Expanded or contracted clonotypes were those called significant by both edgeR and NoisET, with noise models trained on biological replicates. For edgeR calls, the cutoffs were a false discovery rate-adjusted p below 0.01 and a log2 fold-change threshold of 1. As an exploratory analysis of dynamics, PCA with hierarchical clustering was applied to max-normalized trajectories of the 1000 most abundant clonotypes. Separately sequenced CD4+ and CD8+ repertoires were used to assign a CD4 or CD8 phenotype to each responding clone. The public sequencing data were trimmed at Q25 with fastp and processed into clonotypes with MiXCR by TCRdb, which kept only in-frame beta chains. Entries that share a CDR3 protein sequence are merged under the most common genes and DNA. The V and J calls follow TCRdb's processing rather than the paper's. Present in this sample are under 600,000 distinct CDR3 sequences, roughly a fifth of which were seen just once. The top ten clones comprise around 9.2% of the sample.

The receptor was derived from an adult woman who had mild COVID-19 (a few samples of this study predate the infection). The sample titles of this study are shuffled in the database, so cell type and time point are left out; the donor was told from shared clones. The chain links TRBV2 with TRBJ2-7, with TRBD1 identical over 8 junction bases. The sequenced sample consisted of PBMCs or a T cell subset sorted from them (not recorded which). The CDR3 protein: CASTGTGGYEQYF. Read as DNA, the sequence is TGTGCCAGTACCGGTACAGGGGGCTACGAGCAGTACTTC.